Following are 14 T cell receptor beta chains from one sample sequenced in a study of shared clonotypes between healthy human individuals. Profiling relied on immunoSEQ multiplex PCR, and the TCRdb table lists in-frame clones only, not all of them. The sample contains 2 million to 2.5 million clones, more than 90% of which appear only once. Sequences were obtained from naive CD4+ T cells sorted from blood. The subset was: CD45RA+ positively selected. These receptor sequences come from a man aged 18 to 29 in good health.

The chain uses TRBV30 and TRBJ2-1; D is unresolved. V was pared by 8 bases and J by 0 bases, with 5 bases between. Per germline, CDR1 GTSNPN and CDR2 SVGIG (reference sequence). The CDR3 spans 11 residues. This CDR3 is CAVSSYNEQFF. CDR3 sequence (DNA): TGTGCCGTGAGCTCCTACAATGAGCAGTTCTTC.

CDR3 protein: CASSPRGGVNTEAFF. CDR3 bases: TGTGCCAGCAGCCCGCGGGGAGGGGTGAACACTGAAGCTTTCTTT. The V and J genes are TRBV9 and TRBJ1-1, with a possible D match to TRBD1 (5 bases). This CDR3 has 15 amino acids. V gave up 4 bases and J gave up 0 bases, with 13 bases separating them. CDR1 is SGDLS, CDR2 YYNGEE, per germline.

The rearrangement links TRBV30 to TRBJ2-7; D perhaps matches TRBD2 (5 bases). This CDR3 is 15 amino acids long. Looked up from germline, CDR1 is GTSNPN and CDR2 is SVGIG (reference sequence). V gave up 5 bases and J gave up 5 bases, with 22 bases separating them. The CDR3 sequence is CAWAMGWESLHEQYF. The CDR3 bases are TGTGCCTGGGCAATGGGATGGGAGAGCCTGCACGAGCAGTACTTC.

V gene TRBV6-1 combines with J gene TRBJ2-7; possible D gene TRBD1, 5 bases. The CDR3 runs to 13 residues. Per the germline V gene, CDR1 is MNHNS and CDR2 is SASEGT. Trimming cost V 2 bases and J 4 bases, with 9 bases left between them. The CDR3 DNA sequence: TGTGCCAGCAGTGAATTACAGGTTTACGAGCAGTACTTC. Amino acid sequence: CASSELQVYEQYF.

This clone was seen a single time. V gene TRBV7-3 combines with J gene TRBJ2-7; D is unresolved. CDR3 length: 11 amino acids. Germline CDR1 and CDR2: SGHTA and FQGTGA. Trimming removed 7 bases at V and 5 bases at J, with 9 bases between. As DNA, the CDR3 is TGTGCCAGCACGTTAGGGAACGAGCAGTACTTC. It yields the protein CASTLGNEQYF.

The rearrangement uses TRBV5-1 and TRBJ2-7, with 10 bases lining up with TRBD2. The CDR3 has 14 amino acids. The germline gives CDR1 SGHRS, CDR2 YFSETQ. The junction had 2 bases not matched to a gene; V was cut back by 2 bases and J by 3 bases. CDR3 protein: CASSFASGSYEQYF. DNA of the CDR3: TGCGCCAGCAGCTTCGCTAGCGGGAGCTACGAGCAGTACTTC.

On this clone: In the same sample, other DNA sequences code for this CDR3. This rearrangement joins TRBV7-9 to TRBJ2-5; the D gene is possibly TRBD2 (6 bases). The CDR3 runs to 15 residues. Germline V lookup: CDR1 SEHNR, CDR2 FQNEAQ (reference sequence). Trimming took off 0 bases at V and 5 bases at J, with 13 bases between the two ends. The DNA of the CDR3 is TGTGCCAGCAGCTTAGCGCGCGGGATGGGGGAGACCCAGTACTTC. Translation gives CASSLARGMGETQYF. Full variable domain (missing parts from reference TRBV7-9 and TRBJ2-5): DTGVSQNPRHKITKRGQNVTFRCDPISEHNRLYWYRQTLGQGPEFLTYFQNEAQLEKSRLLSDRFSAERPKGSFSTLEIQRTEQGDSAMYLCASSLARGMGETQYFGPGTRLLVL.

This clone was seen just once. The CDR3 DNA reads TGTGCCAGCAGCAACGAACTAGCGACATCCTACGAGCAGTACTTC. As protein: CASSNELATSYEQYF. J is TRBJ2-7 and V is TRBV5-6, with 7 bases that match TRBD2. The germline V gene has CDR1 SGHDT and CDR2 YYEEEE. V was clipped by 4 bases and J by 1 base; unmatched bases: 8. The CDR3 is 15 residues long.

The chain couples TRBV2 to TRBJ2-7, with D perhaps matching TRBD2 (5 bases). Trimming shortened V by 8 bases and J by 3 bases, and 8 bases separated the two germline ends. Germline V gives CDR1 SNHLY, CDR2 FYNNEI. CDR3 length equals 11 residues. CDR3 sequence: CASREGYEQYF. Written as DNA, the CDR3 is TGTGCCAGCCGGGAAGGCTACGAGCAGTACTTC.

On this clone: Different DNA sequences within this sample yield the same CDR3. The rearrangement links TRBV18 to TRBJ1-5, with 9 bases that match TRBD1. This CDR3 comprises 15 residues. CDR1 is KGHSH, CDR2 LQKENI, per germline. The J segment lost 1 base and the V segment lost 5 bases, leaving 3 bases of the junction unmatched. CDR3 sequence: CASSEQGASNQPQHF. The CDR3 DNA reads as TGTGCCAGCTCAGAACAGGGGGCAAGCAATCAGCCCCAGCATTTT.

V gene TRBV11-2 combines with J gene TRBJ1-1, with 8 bases aligning to TRBD1. Germline V lookup: CDR1 SGHAT, CDR2 FQNNGV. V was clipped by 6 bases and J by 4 bases; unmatched bases: 10. The CDR3 runs 15 residues. For the CDR3, the DNA is TGTGCCAGCAGGCGACAGGGACAGGCGGGCACTGAAGCTTTCTTT. This translates into CASRRQGQAGTEAFF.

The chain couples TRBV2 to TRBJ2-3, with TRBD1 as a possible D gene (6 bases). Trimming removed 6 bases from V and 3 bases from J, with 7 bases in between. Germline lookup yields CDR1 SNHLY and CDR2 FYNNEI. CDR3 size: 12 residues. CDR3 loop: CASRQGTDTQYF. CDR3 coding DNA: TGTGCCAGCAGACAGGGAACAGATACGCAGTATTTT.

This clone is a singleton in its sample. The CDR3 protein is CASSLAGTGRNYGYTF. The CDR3 nucleotides read TGTGCCAGCTCATTGGCCGGGACAGGGCGTAACTATGGCTACACCTTC. The V call is TRBV18, the J call TRBJ1-2, with TRBD1 identical over 9 bases. The J segment lost 1 base and the V segment lost 5 bases, leaving 8 bases of the junction unmatched. CDR1 and CDR2 from the germline V gene are KGHSH and LQKENI. This CDR3 has 16 amino acids. Together with reference TRBV18 and TRBJ1-2, the CDR3 gives the full variable domain: NAGVMQNPRHLVRRRGQEARLRCSPMKGHSHVYWYRQLPEEGLKFMVYLQKENIIDESGMPKERFSAEFPKEGPSILRIQQVVRGDSAAYFCASSLAGTGRNYGYTFGSGTRLTVV.

The V call is TRBV30, the J call TRBJ2-6; D is unresolved. Trimming took off 4 bases at V and 0 bases at J, with 16 bases between the two ends. The length of the CDR3 is 17 residues. Germline assignment: CDR1 GTSNPN and CDR2 SVGIG (reference sequence). CDR3 coding DNA: TGTGCCTGGATCCGGCTACCTCTATCCTCTGGGGCCAACGTCCTGACTTTC. Translation: CAWIRLPLSSGANVLTF.